This is a list of T cell receptor beta chains from one sample in a study of control samples from healthy donors and cancer patients. The table came from immunoSEQ multiplex PCR; TCRdb's copy has only in-frame clones and leaves some out. The sample includes about 96,000 clones, approximately 93% of them seen just once. Source material: blood. The receptors shown here come from a man in his late teens or twenties in good health. Both conserved end residues are part of each CDR3. D genes are given only for firm matches. Clone size is shown for a subset of rows, as once, few, many or a class of expanded clone.

j_call d_call v_call clone_size cdr3_aa cdr3_nt
TRBJ1-1 NA TRBV5-1 NA CASSRPEVNTEAFF TGCGCCAGCAGCCGACCGGAGGTGAACACTGAAGCTTTCTTT
TRBJ1-1 NA TRBV19 NA CASAPRRTLNTEAFF TGTGCCAGTGCCCCGCGGAGGACCTTGAACACTGAAGCTTTCTTT
TRBJ1-2 NA TRBV2 NA CASWNVPDYGYTF TGTGCCAGCTGGAACGTCCCTGACTATGGCTACACCTTC
TRBJ1-1 NA TRBV5-1 NA CASSLAGTVNTEAFF TGCGCCAGCAGCTTGGCCGGGACGGTAAACACTGAAGCTTTCTTT
TRBJ2-5 NA TRBV7-2 NA CASSLGPEETQYF TGTGCCAGCAGCTTGGGCCCGGAGGAGACCCAGTACTTC
TRBJ1-2 NA TRBV7-9 NA CASSSQYYGYTF TGTGCCAGCAGCTCTCAGTACTATGGCTACACCTTC
TRBJ1-2 NA TRBV20-1 once CSASRVYGGYTF TGCAGTGCTAGTAGGGTTTACGGGGGCTACACCTTC
TRBJ1-4 NA TRBV11-2 NA CASGNSATNEKLFF TGTGCCAGCGGAAATTCAGCAACTAATGAAAAACTGTTTTTT
TRBJ2-3 NA TRBV30 NA CAWAGGGGLDTQYF TGTGCCTGGGCCGGAGGGGGGGGGCTTGATACGCAGTATTTT
TRBJ1-5 TRBD1 TRBV30 NA CAFTDREKLNQPQHF TGTGCCTTTACCGACAGGGAAAAACTTAATCAGCCCCAGCATTTT
TRBJ1-2 NA TRBV27 NA CASTSMGGASYGYTF TGTGCCAGCACCAGCATGGGGGGCGCCAGCTATGGCTACACCTTC
TRBJ2-1 NA TRBV30 NA CAWSSNNEQFF TGTGCCTGGAGTTCCAACAATGAGCAGTTCTTC
TRBJ2-6 NA TRBV6-1 NA CASSEEGGGANVLTF TGTGCCAGCAGTGAAGAGGGTGGTGGGGCCAACGTCCTGACTTTC
TRBJ2-5 NA TRBV18 NA CASSPERNQETQYF TGTGCCAGCTCACCCGAACGGAACCAAGAGACCCAGTACTTC
TRBJ2-1 NA TRBV29-1 NA CSVEEPGISSYNEQFF TGCAGCGTTGAAGAGCCAGGGATATCCTCCTACAATGAGCAGTTCTTC
TRBJ1-1 TRBD1 TRBV9 NA CASSTSGGTSEAFF TGTGCCAGCAGCACCTCAGGGGGCACGTCTGAAGCTTTCTTT
TRBJ2-2 NA TRBV11-2 NA CASSLDPLGSGGELFF TGTGCCAGCAGCTTAGATCCCCTAGGGAGTGGCGGGGAGCTGTTTTTT
TRBJ1-2 NA TRBV7-2 NA CASSGPRRGSGYTF TGTGCCAGCAGCGGGCCTCGGAGGGGAAGTGGCTACACCTTC
TRBJ2-6 NA TRBV4-1 NA CASSQGARGANVLTF TGCGCCAGCAGCCAGGGGGCTCGCGGGGCCAACGTCCTGACTTTC
TRBJ1-1 NA TRBV6-1 once CASSEFLGDEAFF TGTGCCAGCAGTGAATTCTTGGGGGACGAAGCTTTCTTT
TRBJ2-1 TRBD2 TRBV19 NA CASSLAGGRDEQFF TGTGCCAGTAGCCTAGCGGGAGGGCGGGATGAGCAGTTCTTC
TRBJ2-1 NA TRBV10-1 NA CASSGELSWTQTGNEQFF TGCGCCAGCAGTGGGGAACTAAGCTGGACCCAGACGGGGAATGAGCAGTTCTTC
TRBJ2-2 NA TRBV30 NA CAWSFYTGELFF TGTGCCTGGAGTTTCTACACCGGGGAGCTGTTTTTT
TRBJ2-2 NA TRBV6-6 NA CASLGGDNTGELFF TGTGCCAGCCTAGGGGGTGACAACACCGGGGAGCTGTTTTTT
TRBJ1-5 NA TRBV23-1 once CASSQSKGLRGNQPQHF TGCGCCAGCAGTCAATCGAAAGGCCTTAGGGGCAATCAGCCCCAGCATTTT
TRBJ1-2 NA TRBV29-1 NA CSVSGRWGGYTF TGCAGCGTCTCAGGGCGCTGGGGAGGCTACACCTTC
TRBJ2-7 NA TRBV30 NA CAWSAETALYEQYF TGTGCCTGGAGTGCCGAGACAGCCCTCTACGAGCAGTACTTC
TRBJ2-7 NA TRBV5-1 NA CASSLEGPAIYEQYF TGCGCCAGCAGCTTGGAGGGCCCCGCGATCTACGAGCAGTACTTC
TRBJ2-1 NA TRBV18 NA CASSPVGQGAVF NA
TRBJ2-3 NA TRBV5-4 once CASSPFALADTQYF TGTGCCAGCAGCCCCTTTGCGCTCGCAGATACGCAGTATTTT
TRBJ2-2 NA TRBV19 NA CASRRQAANTGELFF TGTGCCAGTAGAAGACAGGCAGCGAACACCGGGGAGCTGTTTTTT
TRBJ1-2 TRBD1 TRBV29-1 NA CSVPGQGFGHGYTF TGCAGCGTCCCGGGACAGGGATTCGGCCATGGCTACACCTTC
TRBJ2-7 NA TRBV6-5 NA CASSYSGEVRNPQYF TGTGCCAGCAGTTACTCGGGAGAGGTCAGAAACCCGCAGTACTTC
TRBJ1-3 NA TRBV25-1 NA CASSDSGTGNTIYF TGTGCCAGCAGTGACTCGGGGACGGGAAACACCATATATTTT
TRBJ2-5 NA TRBV6-6 NA CASSIRQQETQYF TGTGCCAGCAGTATACGACAGCAAGAGACCCAGTACTTC
TRBJ2-7 NA TRBV6-5 NA CASSYPGGEQYF TGTGCCAGCAGTTACCCCGGAGGCGAGCAGTACTTC
TRBJ1-2 NA TRBV13 NA CASSFRAPPNYGYTF TGTGCCAGCAGCTTCCGGGCCCCACCTAACTATGGCTACACCTTC
TRBJ1-4 TRBD1 TRBV30 NA CAWSWRGRGDEKLFF TGTGCCTGGAGCTGGCGGGGCAGGGGGGATGAAAAACTGTTTTTT
TRBJ2-1 NA TRBV18 NA CASSPPGAVRVNEQFF TGTGCCAGCTCACCCCCGGGGGCGGTGCGAGTCAATGAGCAGTTCTTC
TRBJ2-7 TRBD1 TRBV19 NA CASRPGTGYYEQYF TGTGCCAGCAGGCCCGGGACAGGGTACTACGAGCAGTACTTC
TRBJ2-7 NA TRBV21-1 NA CASSKEKSSDGHSYEQYF TGTGCCAGCAGCAAAGAGAAATCTTCAGATGGCCATTCCTACGAGCAGTACTTC
TRBJ2-2 NA TRBV21-1 NA CASSPSGGDTGELFF TGTGCCAGCAGCCCTAGCGGGGGGGACACCGGGGAGCTGTTTTTT
TRBJ2-1 NA TRBV19 NA CASRGGTLHSRQFF TGTGCCAGTAGAGGAGGGACCCTTCATTCTCGGCAGTTCTTC
TRBJ1-1 NA TRBV2 NA CASRLRGAVAEAFF TGTGCCAGCCGCCTTAGAGGGGCGGTCGCTGAAGCTTTCTTT
TRBJ2-3 TRBD2 TRBV7-2 NA CASSLRTSGLPNSQYF TGTGCCAGCAGCTTAAGGACTAGCGGGCTGCCTAATTCGCAGTATTTT
TRBJ2-3 NA TRBV4-1 NA CASSQGAALSTDTQYF TGCGCCAGCAGCCAAGGGGCAGCATTAAGCACAGATACGCAGTATTTT
TRBJ1-1 NA TRBV7-2 NA CASSSEGGIGRAFF TGTGCCAGCAGCTCCGAGGGTGGTATAGGGCGAGCTTTCTTT
TRBJ1-2 NA TRBV27 NA CASSGGSYGYTF TGTGCCAGCAGTGGGGGAAGTTATGGCTACACCTTC
TRBJ1-1 NA TRBV29-1 NA CSVGPGLDTEAFF TGCAGCGTTGGCCCCGGGTTGGACACTGAAGCTTTCTTT
TRBJ2-3 TRBD1 TRBV5-1 NA CASSNPTGGTDTQYF TGCGCCAGCAGCAACCCAACAGGGGGCACAGATACGCAGTATTTT
TRBJ1-2 NA TRBV5-6 NA CASSWGRERSGYTF TGTGCCAGCAGCTGGGGCCGGGAGCGATCTGGCTACACCTTC
TRBJ1-2 TRBD1 TRBV5-4 NA CASSSTGGEGYTF TGTGCCAGCAGCTCTACAGGGGGAGAAGGCTACACCTTC
TRBJ1-5 NA TRBV18 NA CASSPRGTETNQPQHF TGTGCCAGCTCACCACGGGGGACCGAGACAAATCAGCCCCAGCATTTT
TRBJ1-2 NA TRBV29-1 NA CSVDRTSFGYTF TGCAGCGTTGACAGGACCTCCTTTGGCTACACCTTC
TRBJ1-6 NA TRBV5-1 NA CASSAGDDNSPLHF TGCGCCAGCAGTGCAGGGGATGATAATTCACCCCTCCACTTT
TRBJ2-5 NA TRBV24-1 once CATSDLGGETQYF TGTGCCACCAGTGATTTAGGAGGAGAGACCCAGTACTTC
TRBJ1-1 NA TRBV6-1 NA CASSEQQALTEAFF TGTGCCAGCAGTGAACAACAGGCCCTCACTGAAGCTTTCTTT
TRBJ1-4 NA TRBV7-9 NA CATGSQDEKLFF TGTGCCACCGGGTCTCAGGATGAAAAACTGTTTTTT
TRBJ2-7 NA TRBV18 once CASSPPSTGIYEQYF TGTGCCAGCTCACCGCCTTCAACAGGGATATACGAGCAGTACTTC
TRBJ1-2 NA TRBV5-6 NA CASSLEEAGDYGYTF TGTGCCAGCAGCTTGGAAGAGGCAGGGGACTATGGCTACACCTTC